This T cell receptor beta chain was obtained from a study of chemoradiotherapy in HPV16-positive cancers. Trimming shortened V by 5 bases and J by 6 bases, and 10 bases separated the two germline ends. The CDR3 totals 12 residues. CDR1 and CDR2 (germline): SGHTA, FQGNSA. Assay used: immunoSEQ multiplex PCR; TCRdb lists only in-frame clones, some missing. Among 5,000 or so clones listed, more than 60% were seen once. Source: tumor tissue, taken from a patient who underwent chemoradiotherapy. The TCR sequence derives from a human donor with HPV-associated anogenital cancer. The chain links TRBV7-2 to TRBJ2-5; no clear D gene. The CDR3 DNA reads as TGTGCCAGCAGCCTCGTGCGGCAGACCCAGTACTTC. Its translation: CASSLVRQTQYF.